The source of this TCR beta chain is a study of post-analysis software for immune sequencing data. For the study at large: Some patients lacked subtype; others had relapsing-remitting, secondary progressive or progressive-relapsing disease.

Whole-study results and caveats: TRBV segments more frequent in patients than in controls numbered several and included TRBV5-6, TRBV5-1 and TRBV20-1. Compared against controls, patients with multiple sclerosis displayed significantly lower normalized Chao1 diversity. Those samples that were prepared in the same batch co-clustered strongly by F measure.

Every TCR beta cDNA library bore unique molecular identifiers. TCRdb recomputed calls from the PCR reads with MiXCR, one row per CDR3 protein. The table records fewer than 900,000 distinct CDR3 sequences, around 46% of them present only once. As regards this clonotype: Its specificity is not known.

With 6 bases removed from V and 6 bases from J, the gap between germline ends came to 20 bases. CDR1 is MNHEY, CDR2 SMNVEV, per germline (reference sequence). CDR3 length: 15 residues. The chain has TRBV27 and TRBJ1-2; no firm D call. The specimen sequenced was blood. The TCR comes from a girl aged 5 to 17 with multiple sclerosis. CDR3 DNA sequence: TGTGCCAGCAGGCAATTGGGAGGAGGTACCCATGGCTACACCTTC. Translated: CASRQLGGGTHGYTF.